This TCR beta chain was captured in a study of OX40 agonist ivuxolimab in advanced cancers. V shed 3 bases and J 8 bases; nucleotides not matched to a gene: 10. This CDR3 contains 15 residues. Germline loops: CDR1 GTSNPN, CDR2 SVGIG (reference sequence). The protocol was immunoSEQ multiplex PCR, while the TCRdb copy is restricted to in-frame clones and leaves out a portion. The table has about 60,000 clones, roughly 92% seen once; the top ten hold around a sixth. This receptor was taken from an adult with an advanced solid tumor such as melanoma, head and neck, liver or kidney cancer. This sequence joins TRBV30 and TRBJ2-1; 10 bases fit TRBD2. The source material was CD4+ or CD8+ T cells sorted from blood, sampled in a trial of the OX40 agonist ivuxolimab. The CDR3 region has the DNA TGTGCCTGGAGCCTGACAGCGGGAGGGTTCGATGAGCAGTTCTTC. Protein product: CAWSLTAGGFDEQFF.